This T cell receptor (beta chain) was captured by sequencing in a study of T cell responses to AZD1222 COVID-19 vaccine. Regarding the study as a whole: CD4 TCRs covered the whole spike, strongest at regions 160-218 and 743-854. Baseline antibody screening turned up just five to seven seropositive AZD1222 recipients. A reported finding is that nearly half of spike-specific TCRs target unmutated variant regions. Mostly white British, mostly female donors; authors suggested clonal diversity may be underestimated.

In regard to this clone: Its antigen is not identified.

The trim removed 5 bases at V and 4 bases at J, leaving 3 bases unmatched. Germline-derived CDR1 and CDR2 are SQVTM and ANQGSEA. The CDR3 runs to 12 residues. Some clones are missing from TCRdb's copy, which holds only in-frame ones; the method was immunoSEQ multiplex PCR. This sample has about 53,000 clones; 70% to 85% occur once, and the top ten carry 25% to 30%. The origin of this receptor is an adult in good health. The rearrangement uses TRBV29-1 and TRBJ2-7, with 9 nucleotides matching TRBD2. Source: peripheral blood, taken on day 0 of AZD1222 vaccination. The CDR3 DNA sequence: TGCAGCGTTACGACTAGCGGTTACGAGCAGTACTTC. It encodes CSVTTSGYEQYF.